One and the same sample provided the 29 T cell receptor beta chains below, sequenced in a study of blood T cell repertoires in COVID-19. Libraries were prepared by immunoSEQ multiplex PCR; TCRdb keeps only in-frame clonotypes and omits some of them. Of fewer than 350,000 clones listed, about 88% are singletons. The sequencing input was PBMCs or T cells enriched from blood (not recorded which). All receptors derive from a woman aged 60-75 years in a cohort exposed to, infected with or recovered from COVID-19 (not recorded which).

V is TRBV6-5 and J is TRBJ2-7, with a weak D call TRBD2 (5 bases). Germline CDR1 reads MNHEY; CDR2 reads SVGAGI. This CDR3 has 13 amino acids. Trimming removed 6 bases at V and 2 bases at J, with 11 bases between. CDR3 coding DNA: TGTGCCAGCAGCGGGATGAGTGCCTACGAGCAGTACTTC. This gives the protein CASSGMSAYEQYF.

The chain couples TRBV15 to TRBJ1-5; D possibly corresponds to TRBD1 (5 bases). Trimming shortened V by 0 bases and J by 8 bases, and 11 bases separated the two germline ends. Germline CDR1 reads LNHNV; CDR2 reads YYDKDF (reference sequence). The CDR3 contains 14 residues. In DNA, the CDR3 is TGTGCCACCAGCAGAGACAGTGGGGCCGAGCCCCAGCATTTT. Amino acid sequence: CATSRDSGAEPQHF.

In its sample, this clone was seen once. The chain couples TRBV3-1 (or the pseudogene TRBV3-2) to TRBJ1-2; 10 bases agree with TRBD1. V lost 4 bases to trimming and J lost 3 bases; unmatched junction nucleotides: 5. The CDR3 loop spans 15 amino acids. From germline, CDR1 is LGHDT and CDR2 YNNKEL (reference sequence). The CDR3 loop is CASSPRDRGHYGYTF. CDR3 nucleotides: TGTGCCAGCAGCCCCCGGGACAGGGGACACTATGGCTACACCTTC.

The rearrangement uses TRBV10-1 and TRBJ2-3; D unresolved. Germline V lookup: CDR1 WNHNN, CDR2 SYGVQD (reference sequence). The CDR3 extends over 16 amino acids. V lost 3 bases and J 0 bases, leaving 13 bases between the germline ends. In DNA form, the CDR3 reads TGCGCCAGCAGTGATGAAGTAGCTGTTAGCACAGATACGCAGTATTTT. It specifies CASSDEVAVSTDTQYF.

The DNA for the CDR3 is TGTGCCAGCAGCCTTGGGACTAGCGGGAGCAAACCGTACTTC. Its protein product is CASSLGTSGSKPYF. This chain connects TRBV7-3 to TRBJ2-5; TRBD2 matches 14 bases. Germline assignment: CDR1 SGHTA and CDR2 FQGTGA. The junction had 9 bases not matched to a gene; V was cut back by 5 bases and J by 13 bases. CDR3 size: 14 residues.

The CDR3 region has the DNA TGTGCCAGTAGTATCGGGACAGGGGCTGGGGCCAACGTCCTGACTTTC. The encoded protein is CASSIGTGAGANVLTF. This rearrangement joins TRBV19 to TRBJ2-6; 10 nucleotides align to TRBD1. The germline V gene encodes CDR1 LNHDA and CDR2 SQIVND (reference sequence). V lost 3 bases to trimming and J lost 2 bases; unmatched junction nucleotides: 1. This CDR3 is built from 16 residues.

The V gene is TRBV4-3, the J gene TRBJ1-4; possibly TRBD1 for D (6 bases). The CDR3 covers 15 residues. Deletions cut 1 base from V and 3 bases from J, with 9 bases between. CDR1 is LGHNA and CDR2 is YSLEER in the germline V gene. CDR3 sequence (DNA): TGCGCCAGCAGCCAAGTCGACAGGCCTAATGAAAAACTGTTTTTT. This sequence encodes CASSQVDRPNEKLFF.

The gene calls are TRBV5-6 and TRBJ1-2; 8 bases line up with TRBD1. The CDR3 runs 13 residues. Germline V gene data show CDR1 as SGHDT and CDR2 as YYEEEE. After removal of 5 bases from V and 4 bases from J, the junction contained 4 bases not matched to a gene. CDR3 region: CASSWTGPYGYTF. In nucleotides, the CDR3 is TGTGCCAGCAGTTGGACAGGGCCCTATGGCTACACCTTC.

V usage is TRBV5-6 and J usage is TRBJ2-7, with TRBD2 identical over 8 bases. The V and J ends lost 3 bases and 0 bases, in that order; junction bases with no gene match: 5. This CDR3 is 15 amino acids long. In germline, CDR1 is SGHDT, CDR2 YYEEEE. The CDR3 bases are TGTGCCAGCAGCTCCTTAGCGGGAACCTCCTACGAGCAGTACTTC. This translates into CASSSLAGTSYEQYF.

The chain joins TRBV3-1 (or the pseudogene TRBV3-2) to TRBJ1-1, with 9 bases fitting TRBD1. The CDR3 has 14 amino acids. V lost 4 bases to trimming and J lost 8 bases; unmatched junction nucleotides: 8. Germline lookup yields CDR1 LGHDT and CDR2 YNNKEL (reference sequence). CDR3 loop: CASSLGTGSSEAFF. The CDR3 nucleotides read TGTGCCAGCAGCCTCGGGACAGGGTCTTCAGAAGCTTTCTTT.

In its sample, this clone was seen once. As DNA, the CDR3 is TGTGCCAGCAGTCCACCTCCCCGGGGAGGCGGCTACGAGCAGTACTTC. This gives the protein CASSPPPRGGGYEQYF. The rearrangement joins TRBV13 to TRBJ2-7; the D gene is possibly TRBD2 (6 bases). The CDR3 runs 16 residues. Per germline, CDR1 PRHDT and CDR2 FYEKMQ (reference sequence). V lost 6 bases, J lost 3 bases, and 21 bases lay in between.

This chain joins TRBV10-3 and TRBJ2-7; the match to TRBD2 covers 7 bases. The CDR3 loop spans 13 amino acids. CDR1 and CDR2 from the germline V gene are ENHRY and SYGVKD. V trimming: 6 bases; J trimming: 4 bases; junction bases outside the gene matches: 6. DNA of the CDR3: TGTGCCATCAGCCAGGGAGCGGGGTACGAGCAGTACTTC. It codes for CAISQGAGYEQYF.

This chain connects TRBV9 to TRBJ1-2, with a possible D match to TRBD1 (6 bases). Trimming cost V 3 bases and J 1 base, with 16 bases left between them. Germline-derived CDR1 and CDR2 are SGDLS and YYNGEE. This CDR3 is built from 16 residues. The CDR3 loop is CASSGWTAGVNYGYTF. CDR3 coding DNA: TGTGCCAGCAGCGGATGGACAGCGGGGGTTAACTATGGCTACACCTTC. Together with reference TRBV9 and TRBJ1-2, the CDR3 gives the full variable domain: DSGVTQTPKHLITATGQRVTLRCSPRSGDLSVYWYQQSLDQGLQFLIQYYNGEERAKGNILERFSAQQFPDLHSELNLSSLELGDSALYFCASSGWTAGVNYGYTFGSGTRLTVV.

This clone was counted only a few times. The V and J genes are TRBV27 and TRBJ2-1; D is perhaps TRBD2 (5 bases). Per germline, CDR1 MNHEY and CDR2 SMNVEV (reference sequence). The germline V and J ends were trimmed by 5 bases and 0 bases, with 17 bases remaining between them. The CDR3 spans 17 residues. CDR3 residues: CASSPGLPGGSYNEQFF. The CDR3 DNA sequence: TGTGCCAGCAGTCCCGGACTTCCCGGCGGCTCCTACAATGAGCAGTTCTTC.

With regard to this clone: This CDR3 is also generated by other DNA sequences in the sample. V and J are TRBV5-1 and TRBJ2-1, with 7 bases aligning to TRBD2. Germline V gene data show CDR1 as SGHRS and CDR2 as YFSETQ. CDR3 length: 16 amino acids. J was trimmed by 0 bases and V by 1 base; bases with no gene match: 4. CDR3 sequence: CASSLPSGSSYNEQFF. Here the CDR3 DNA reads TGCGCCAGCAGCTTGCCTAGCGGCAGCTCCTACAATGAGCAGTTCTTC.

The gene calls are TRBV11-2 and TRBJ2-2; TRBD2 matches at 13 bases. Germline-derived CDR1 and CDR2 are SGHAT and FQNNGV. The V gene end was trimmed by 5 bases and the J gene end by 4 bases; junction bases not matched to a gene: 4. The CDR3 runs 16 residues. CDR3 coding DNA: TGTGCCAGCAGCGTCGGACTAGCGGGAGTCACCGGGGAGCTGTTTTTT. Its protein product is CASSVGLAGVTGELFF.

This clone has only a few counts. CDR3 residues: CASSLSQGDYEQYF. Here the CDR3 DNA reads TGTGCCAGCAGCCTGTCACAGGGGGACTACGAGCAGTACTTC. The rearrangement uses TRBV27 and TRBJ2-7; 8 bases agree with TRBD1. Germline V gene sequence: CDR1 MNHEY, CDR2 SMNVEV (reference sequence). The ends lost 6 bases at V and 3 bases at J; junction bases unmatched: 7. CDR3 length: 14 amino acids.

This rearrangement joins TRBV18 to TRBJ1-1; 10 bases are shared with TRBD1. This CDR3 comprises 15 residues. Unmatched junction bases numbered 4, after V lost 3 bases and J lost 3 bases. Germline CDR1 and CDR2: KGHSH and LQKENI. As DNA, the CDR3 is TGTGCCAGCTCACCGACAGGGGGCGAGGACACTGAAGCTTTCTTT. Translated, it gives CASSPTGGEDTEAFF.

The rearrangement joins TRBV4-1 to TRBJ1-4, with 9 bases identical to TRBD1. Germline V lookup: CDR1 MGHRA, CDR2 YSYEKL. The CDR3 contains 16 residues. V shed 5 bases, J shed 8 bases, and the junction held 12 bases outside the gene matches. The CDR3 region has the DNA TGCGCCAGCAGCGGGACAGGGAGGGAACTTAAGGAAAAACTGTTTTTT. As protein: CASSGTGRELKEKLFF.

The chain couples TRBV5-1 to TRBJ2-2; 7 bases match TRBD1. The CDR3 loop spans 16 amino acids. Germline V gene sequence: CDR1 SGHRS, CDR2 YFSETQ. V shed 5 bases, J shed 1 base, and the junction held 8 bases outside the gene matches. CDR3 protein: CASRSTGTVNTGELFF. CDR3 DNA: TGCGCCAGCAGGAGTACCGGGACAGTGAACACCGGGGAGCTGTTTTTT.

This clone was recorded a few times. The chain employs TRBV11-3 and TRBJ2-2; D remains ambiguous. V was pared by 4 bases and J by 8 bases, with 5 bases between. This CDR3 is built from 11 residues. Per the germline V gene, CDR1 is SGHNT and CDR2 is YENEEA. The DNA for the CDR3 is TGTGCCAGCAGCTCGTTTGGGGAGCTGTTTTTT. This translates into CASSSFGELFF.

CDR3 in amino acids: CASSPPTSSGEQFF. CDR3 in DNA: TGCGCCAGCAGCCCCCCGACTAGCTCAGGGGAGCAGTTCTTC. This chain uses TRBV5-1 with TRBJ2-1, with 7 bases that match TRBD2. The CDR3 contains 14 residues. CDR1 and CDR2 from the germline V gene are SGHRS and YFSETQ. J lost 10 bases, V lost 4 bases, and 11 bases had no gene match.

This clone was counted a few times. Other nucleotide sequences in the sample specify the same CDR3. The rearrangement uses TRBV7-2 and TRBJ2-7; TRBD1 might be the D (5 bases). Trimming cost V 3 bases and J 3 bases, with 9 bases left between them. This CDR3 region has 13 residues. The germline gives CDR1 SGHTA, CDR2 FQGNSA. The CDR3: CASSLGQRYEQYF. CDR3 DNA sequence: TGTGCCAGCAGCTTGGGGCAGCGCTACGAGCAGTACTTC.

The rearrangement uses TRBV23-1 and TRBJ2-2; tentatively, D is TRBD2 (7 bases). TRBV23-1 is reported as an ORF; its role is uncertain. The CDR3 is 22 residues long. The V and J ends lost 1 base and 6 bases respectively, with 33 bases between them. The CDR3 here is CASSQFESEPTGGHNMPGELFF. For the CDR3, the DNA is TGCGCCAGCAGTCAATTTGAATCTGAGCCGACGGGGGGCCATAATATGCCCGGGGAGCTGTTTTTT.

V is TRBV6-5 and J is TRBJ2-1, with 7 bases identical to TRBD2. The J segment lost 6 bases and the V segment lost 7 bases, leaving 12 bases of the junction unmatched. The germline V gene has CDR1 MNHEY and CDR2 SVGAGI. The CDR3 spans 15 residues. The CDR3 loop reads CASKITAGYGNEQFF. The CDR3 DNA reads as TGTGCCAGCAAAATAACAGCGGGATACGGCAATGAGCAGTTCTTC.

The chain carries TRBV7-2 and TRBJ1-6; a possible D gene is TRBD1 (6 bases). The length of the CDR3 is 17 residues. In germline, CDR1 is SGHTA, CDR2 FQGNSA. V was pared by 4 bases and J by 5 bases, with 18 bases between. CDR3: CASSSGAGAANNSPLHF. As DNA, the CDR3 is TGTGCCAGCAGCTCAGGGGCGGGGGCCGCTAATAATTCACCCCTCCACTTT.

The CDR3 DNA reads as TGTGCCAGCAGCTTATTCGGGATGCGGGAGACCCAGTACTTC. Translation: CASSLFGMRETQYF. The chain links TRBV7-9 to TRBJ2-5; possibly TRBD2 for D (5 bases). Germline CDR1 SEHNR, CDR2 FQNEAQ (reference sequence). This CDR3 is built from 14 residues. V was cut by 2 bases and J by 5 bases, with 12 bases left in between.

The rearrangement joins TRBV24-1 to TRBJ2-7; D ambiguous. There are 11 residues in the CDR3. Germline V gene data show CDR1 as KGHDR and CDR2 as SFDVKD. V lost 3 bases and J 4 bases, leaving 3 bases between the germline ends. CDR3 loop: CATSDQYEQYF. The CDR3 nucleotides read TGTGCCACCAGTGATCAGTACGAGCAGTACTTC.

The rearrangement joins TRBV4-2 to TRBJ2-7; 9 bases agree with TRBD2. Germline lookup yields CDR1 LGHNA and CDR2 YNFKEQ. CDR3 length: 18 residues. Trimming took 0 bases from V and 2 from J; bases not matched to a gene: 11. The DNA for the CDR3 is TGTGCCAGCAGCCAAGATCTGAGCGGAAGCGGGAGGCCCTACGAGCAGTACTTC. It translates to CASSQDLSGSGRPYEQYF.